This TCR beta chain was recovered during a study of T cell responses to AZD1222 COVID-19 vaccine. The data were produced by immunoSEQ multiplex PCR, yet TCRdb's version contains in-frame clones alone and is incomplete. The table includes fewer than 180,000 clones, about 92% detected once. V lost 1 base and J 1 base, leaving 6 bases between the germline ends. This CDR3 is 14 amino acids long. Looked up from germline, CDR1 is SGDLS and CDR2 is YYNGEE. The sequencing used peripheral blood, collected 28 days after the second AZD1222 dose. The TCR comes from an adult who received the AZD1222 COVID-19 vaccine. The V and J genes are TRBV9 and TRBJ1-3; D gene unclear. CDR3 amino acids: CASSVRVSGNTIYF. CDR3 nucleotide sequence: TGTGCCAGCAGCGTAAGGGTTTCTGGAAACACCATATATTTT.